The rows below give T cell receptor beta chains drawn from one sample of a study of blood T cell repertoires in COVID-19. The method was immunoSEQ multiplex PCR; TCRdb's version includes in-frame clones alone and lacks a portion of them. The sample has 400,000 to 550,000 clones, around nine tenths seen once. Input material: peripheral blood. Every receptor here comes from a woman in her twenties or thirties with acute or convalescent COVID-19. Both conserved end residues are part of each CDR3. D genes are given only for firm matches. The size entry is marked missing in some rows and otherwise reads once, few, many or a size class.

TRBV21-1	-	TRBJ1-2	-	TGTGCCAGCAGCACTAGGACAGGGGGCGAAAGGAGTGGCTACACCTTC	CASSTRTGGERSGYTF
TRBV13	-	TRBJ2-3	-	TGTGCCAGCGCTACCCGGTCTAGGAGTCCAGATACGCAGTATTTT	CASATRSRSPDTQYF
TRBV7-9	-	TRBJ2-1	few	TGTGCCAGCAGCGACACGGAGCAGTTCTTC	CASSDTEQFF
TRBV28	-	TRBJ1-2	-	TGTGCCAGCAGTTTGCGGCTCTATGGCTACACCTTC	CASSLRLYGYTF
TRBV4-2	-	TRBJ2-7	-	TGTGCCAGCAGCCAAGATCCTGGGGGCCGTTACGAGCAGTACTTC	CASSQDPGGRYEQYF
TRBV13	TRBD1	TRBJ1-3	-	TGTGCCAGCAGCCGCGACAGGGCTGCTGGAAACACCATATATTTT	CASSRDRAAGNTIYF
TRBV14	-	TRBJ1-2	-	TGTGCCAGCAGCCAACAGGTCCCTTCAAGCTATACTAACTATGGCTACACCTTC	CASSQQVPSSYTNYGYTF
TRBV28	-	TRBJ1-3	-	TGTGCCAGCAGTTTATCGACAGGCTCTGGAAACACCATATATTTT	CASSLSTGSGNTIYF
TRBV28	TRBD2	TRBJ2-3	-	TGTGCCAGCAGTTTGACTAGCGGGGCCACAGATACGCAGTATTTT	CASSLTSGATDTQYF
TRBV18	TRBD1	TRBJ2-5	-	TGTGCCAGCTCACCGCCCACAGGGGGCGCGGAGACCCAGTACTTC	CASSPPTGGAETQYF
TRBV6-5	-	TRBJ2-2	-	TGTGCCAGCAGTTACCGGGGGAATCCGAACACCGGGGAGCTGTTTTTT	CASSYRGNPNTGELFF
TRBV12-5	TRBD2	TRBJ2-3	-	TGTGCTAGTGGTTTGGTCAGGTCAGTAGCGGGGGGGCCTTACAGCACAGATACGCAGTATTTT	CASGLVRSVAGGPYSTDTQYF
TRBV19	TRBD1	TRBJ2-5	once	TGTGCCAGTAGTATGTTTAGGGGGACAGAAGAGACCCAGTACTTC	CASSMFRGTEETQYF
TRBV6-5	-	TRBJ1-1	-	TGTGCCAGCAGCCAGGGACAAAAAGCTTTCTTT	CASSQGQKAFF
TRBV19	TRBD2	TRBJ2-1	-	TGTGCCAGTAGTATTGAGACTAGCCCCTACAATGAGCAGTTCTTC	CASSIETSPYNEQFF
TRBV5-1	TRBD2	TRBJ2-3	-	TGCGCCAGCAGCTTGGCATCTAGCGGGGGGGCCACAGATACGCAGTATTTT	CASSLASSGGATDTQYF
TRBV7-2	TRBD1	TRBJ1-2	-	TGTGCCAGCAGTTTAGGGACAGGCTTTAACCTCGATGGCTACACCTTC	CASSLGTGFNLDGYTF
TRBV27	-	TRBJ1-2	-	TGTGCCAGCAGTTTAGGGGCCGGCTATGGCTACACCTTC	CASSLGAGYGYTF
TRBV10-2	-	TRBJ1-6	-	TGCGCCAGCAGTACTAGCAGCGGCTCCGGGAATTCACCCCTCCACTTT	CASSTSSGSGNSPLHF
TRBV30	-	TRBJ1-3	-	TGTGCCTGGAGTGTACGTCCAGGGGCGAGGAACACCATATATTTT	CAWSVRPGARNTIYF
TRBV18	-	TRBJ2-5	-	TGTGCCAGCTCACCAATTGAGGTAGAGACCCAGTACTTC	CASSPIEVETQYF
TRBV19	-	TRBJ1-3	-	TGTGCCAGTAGTATTTCGGAGTACTCTGGAAACACCATATATTTT	CASSISEYSGNTIYF
TRBV11-2	TRBD2	TRBJ2-1	-	TGTGCCAGCAGCGCCCTAGCGGGGGAGGTCAATGAGCAGTTCTTC	CASSALAGEVNEQFF
TRBV13	-	TRBJ2-3	few	TGTGCCAGCAGCCCCACAACGATAAACCAGGGGAGGGGCACAGATACGCAGTATTTT	CASSPTTINQGRGTDTQYF
TRBV7-5	-	TRBJ2-7	-	TGTGTCAGAAGCAGAAAATGGGACAGGGAGAAGTACTTC	CVRSRKWDREKYF
TRBV28	TRBD2	TRBJ2-1	-	TGTGCCAGCAGCCCGCCTGAGCGGGGTAATGAGCAGTTCTTC	CASSPPERGNEQFF
TRBV29-1	TRBD1	TRBJ2-1	-	TGCAGCGTTGAACGGGACAGGGTCAATGAGCAGTTCTTC	CSVERDRVNEQFF
TRBV6-5	-	TRBJ1-1	-	TGTGCCAGCGGTTTGGCCAGGGTTGGAAAGGAAGCTTTCTTT	CASGLARVGKEAFF
TRBV9	-	TRBJ2-2	-	TGTGCCAGCAGCACTACGAACACCGGGGAGCTGTTTTTT	CASSTTNTGELFF
TRBV19	TRBD1	TRBJ1-1	-	TGTGCCAGTAGTAGGGGACAGGGCATGAACACTGAAGCTTTCTTT	CASSRGQGMNTEAFF
TRBV4-2	-	TRBJ2-2	-	TGTGCCAGCAGCCAAACGGGGCAGGAGGGCGTCGGGGAGCTGTTTTTT	CASSQTGQEGVGELFF
TRBV5-1	TRBD1	TRBJ2-7	-	TGCGCCAGCAGCTTGTCGGGACAGGGATTCGAGCAGTACTTC	CASSLSGQGFEQYF
TRBV2	-	TRBJ1-2	-	TGTGCCAGCAGTGAAACTCGGGGTCCTGGCTACACCTTC	CASSETRGPGYTF
TRBV28	-	TRBJ2-7	-	TGTGCCAGCAGTTTGGGTCAGGGTTACGAGCAGTACTTC	CASSLGQGYEQYF
TRBV5-1	-	TRBJ2-7	-	TGCGCCAGCAGCTTGGACGGCTACGAGCAGTACTTC	CASSLDGYEQYF
TRBV30	TRBD1	TRBJ1-1	-	TGTGCCTGTAATGGACAGGGTCTTGCCACTGAAGCTTTCTTT	CACNGQGLATEAFF
TRBV5-6	-	TRBJ1-6	-	TGTGCCAGCAGCTTGGCGGGGTACTCACCCCTCCACTTT	CASSLAGYSPLHF
TRBV2	TRBD1	TRBJ2-2	-	TGTGCCAGCAGTGACATGACAGGGGGCCCCGGGGAGCTGTTTTTT	CASSDMTGGPGELFF
TRBV10-3	-	TRBJ2-1	-	TGTGCCATCAGTGAGGAGGTAAGCGTAAAATGGAATGAGCAGTTCTTC	CAISEEVSVKWNEQFF